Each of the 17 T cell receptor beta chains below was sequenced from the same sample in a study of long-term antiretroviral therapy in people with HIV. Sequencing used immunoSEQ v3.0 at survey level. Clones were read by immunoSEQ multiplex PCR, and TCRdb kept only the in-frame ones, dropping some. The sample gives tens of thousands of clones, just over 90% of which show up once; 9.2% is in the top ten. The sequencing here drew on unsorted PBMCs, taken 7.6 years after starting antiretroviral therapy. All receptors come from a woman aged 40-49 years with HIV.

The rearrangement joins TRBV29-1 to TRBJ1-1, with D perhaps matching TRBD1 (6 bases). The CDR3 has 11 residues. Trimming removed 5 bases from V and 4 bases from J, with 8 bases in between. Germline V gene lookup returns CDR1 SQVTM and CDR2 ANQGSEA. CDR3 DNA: TGCAGCGTTAACAGGGCCACTGAAGCTTTCTTT. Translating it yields CSVNRATEAFF.

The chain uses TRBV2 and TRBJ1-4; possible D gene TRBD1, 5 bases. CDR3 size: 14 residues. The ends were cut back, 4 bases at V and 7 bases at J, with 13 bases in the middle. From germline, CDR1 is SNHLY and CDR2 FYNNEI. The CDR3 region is CASSGQTFFEKLFF. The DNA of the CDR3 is TGTGCCAGCAGTGGACAGACTTTTTTTGAAAAACTGTTTTTT. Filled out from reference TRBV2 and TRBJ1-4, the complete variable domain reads EPEVTQTPSHQVTQMGQEVILRCVPISNHLYFYWYRQILGQKVEFLVSFYNNEISEKSEIFDDQFSVERPDGSNFTLKIRSTKLEDSAMYFCASSGQTFFEKLFFGSGTQLSVL.

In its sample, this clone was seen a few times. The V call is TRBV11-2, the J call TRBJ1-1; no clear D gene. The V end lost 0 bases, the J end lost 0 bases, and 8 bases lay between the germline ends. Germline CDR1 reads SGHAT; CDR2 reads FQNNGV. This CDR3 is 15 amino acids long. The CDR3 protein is CASSLDSVVNTEAFF. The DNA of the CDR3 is TGTGCCAGCAGCTTAGATAGCGTAGTGAACACTGAAGCTTTCTTT.

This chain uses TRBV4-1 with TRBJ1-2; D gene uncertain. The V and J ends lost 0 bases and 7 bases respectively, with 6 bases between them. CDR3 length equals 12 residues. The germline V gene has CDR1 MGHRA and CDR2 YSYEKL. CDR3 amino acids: CASSQELGGYTF. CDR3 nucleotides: TGCGCCAGCAGCCAAGAGCTGGGTGGCTACACCTTC.

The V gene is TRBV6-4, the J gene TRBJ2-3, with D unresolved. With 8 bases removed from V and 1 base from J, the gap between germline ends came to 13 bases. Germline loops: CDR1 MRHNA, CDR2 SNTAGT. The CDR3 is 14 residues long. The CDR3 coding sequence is TGTGCCAGCGGAACGGGTGTGGGCACAGATACGCAGTATTTT. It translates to CASGTGVGTDTQYF.

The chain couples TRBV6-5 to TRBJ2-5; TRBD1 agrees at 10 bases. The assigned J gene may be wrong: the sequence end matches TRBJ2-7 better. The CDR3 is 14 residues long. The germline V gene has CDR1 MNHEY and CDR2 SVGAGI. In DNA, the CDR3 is TGTGCCAGCAGTGACCGGGACAGGGGTTCCGAGCAGTACTTC. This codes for CASSDRDRGSEQYF.

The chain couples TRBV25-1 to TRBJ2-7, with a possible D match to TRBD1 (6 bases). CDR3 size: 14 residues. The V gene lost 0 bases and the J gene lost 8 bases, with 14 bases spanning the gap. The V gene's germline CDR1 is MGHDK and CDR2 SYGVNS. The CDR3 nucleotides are TGTGCCAGCAGTGAATATACCAGGACAGCCCAGCAGTACTTC. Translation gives CASSEYTRTAQQYF.

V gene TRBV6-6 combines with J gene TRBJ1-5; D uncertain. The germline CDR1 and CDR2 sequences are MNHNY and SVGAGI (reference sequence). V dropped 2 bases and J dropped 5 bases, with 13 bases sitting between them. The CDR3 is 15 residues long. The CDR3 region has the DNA TGTGCCAGCAGTTACGCACGAGGAGCGGATCAGCCCCAGCATTTT. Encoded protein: CASSYARGADQPQHF.

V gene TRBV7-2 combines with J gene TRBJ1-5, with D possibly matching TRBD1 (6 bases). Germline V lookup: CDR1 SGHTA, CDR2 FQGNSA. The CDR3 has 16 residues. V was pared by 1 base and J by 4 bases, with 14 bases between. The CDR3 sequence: CASSLVGGSGNQPQHF. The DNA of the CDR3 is TGTGCCAGCAGCTTAGTGGGGGGCTCTGGAAATCAGCCCCAGCATTTT.

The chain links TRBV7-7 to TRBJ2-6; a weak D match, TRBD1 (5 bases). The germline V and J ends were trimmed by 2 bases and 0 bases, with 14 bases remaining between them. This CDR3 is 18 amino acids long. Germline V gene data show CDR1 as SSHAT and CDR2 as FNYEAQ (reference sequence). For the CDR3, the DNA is TGTGCCAGCAGCTTAACAGGTCCCCTCTTCTCTGGGGCCAACGTCCTGACTTTC. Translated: CASSLTGPLFSGANVLTF.

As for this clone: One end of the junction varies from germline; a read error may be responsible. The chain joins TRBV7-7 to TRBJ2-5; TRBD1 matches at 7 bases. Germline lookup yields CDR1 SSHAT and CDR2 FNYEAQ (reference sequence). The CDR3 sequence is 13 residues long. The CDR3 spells CASSLGTVETQYF. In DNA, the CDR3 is TGTGCTAGCAGCCTAGGGACAGTAGAGACCCAGTACTTC. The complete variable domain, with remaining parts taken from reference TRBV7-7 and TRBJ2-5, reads GAGVSQSPRYKVTKRGQDVTLRCDPISSHATLYWYQQALGQGPEFLTYFNYEAQPDKSGLPSDRFSAERPEGSISTLTIQRTEQRDSAMYRCASSLGTVETQYFGPGTRLLVL.

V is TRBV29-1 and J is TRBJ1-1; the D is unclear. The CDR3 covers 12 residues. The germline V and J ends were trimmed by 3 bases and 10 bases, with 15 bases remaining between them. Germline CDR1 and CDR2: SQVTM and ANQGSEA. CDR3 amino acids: CSVESGSRRAFF. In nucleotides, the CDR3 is TGCAGCGTTGAGTCGGGGTCCCGGAGAGCTTTCTTT.

The CDR3 spells CASSKGPYRFF. The CDR3 coding sequence is TGTGCCAGCAGCAAGGGGCCTTACCGGTTCTTT. The chain joins TRBV6-5 to TRBJ1-1; possibly TRBD1 for D (5 bases). Trimming left V 6 bases short and J 14 bases short, with 16 bases between. The CDR3 spans 11 residues. Germline V lookup: CDR1 MNHEY, CDR2 SVGAGI.

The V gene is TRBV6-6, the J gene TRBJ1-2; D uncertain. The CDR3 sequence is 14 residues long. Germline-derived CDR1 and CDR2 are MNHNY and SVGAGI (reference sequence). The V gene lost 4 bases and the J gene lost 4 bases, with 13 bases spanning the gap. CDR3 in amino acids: CASSSLTSGYGYTF. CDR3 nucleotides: TGTGCCAGCAGTTCCCTAACTTCAGGCTATGGCTACACCTTC.

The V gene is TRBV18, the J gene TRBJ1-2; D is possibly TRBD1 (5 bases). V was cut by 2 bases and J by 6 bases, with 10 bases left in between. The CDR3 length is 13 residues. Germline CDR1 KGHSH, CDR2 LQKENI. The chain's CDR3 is CASSPAGWDGYTF. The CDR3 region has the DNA TGTGCCAGCTCACCAGCAGGGTGGGATGGCTACACCTTC.

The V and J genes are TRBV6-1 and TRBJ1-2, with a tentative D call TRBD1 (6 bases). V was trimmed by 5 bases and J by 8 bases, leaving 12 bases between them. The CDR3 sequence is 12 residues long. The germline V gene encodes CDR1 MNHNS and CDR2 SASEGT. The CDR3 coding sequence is TGTGCCAGCAGTTTAGAGGGGGTCGGCTACACCTTC. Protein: CASSLEGVGYTF.

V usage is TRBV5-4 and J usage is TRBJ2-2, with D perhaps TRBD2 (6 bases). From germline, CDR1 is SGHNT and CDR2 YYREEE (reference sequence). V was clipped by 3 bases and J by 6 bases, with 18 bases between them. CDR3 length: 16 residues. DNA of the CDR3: TGTGCCAGCAGCTCGTGGAGCGGGCGGGGCGCCGGGGAGCTGTTTTTT. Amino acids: CASSSWSGRGAGELFF.